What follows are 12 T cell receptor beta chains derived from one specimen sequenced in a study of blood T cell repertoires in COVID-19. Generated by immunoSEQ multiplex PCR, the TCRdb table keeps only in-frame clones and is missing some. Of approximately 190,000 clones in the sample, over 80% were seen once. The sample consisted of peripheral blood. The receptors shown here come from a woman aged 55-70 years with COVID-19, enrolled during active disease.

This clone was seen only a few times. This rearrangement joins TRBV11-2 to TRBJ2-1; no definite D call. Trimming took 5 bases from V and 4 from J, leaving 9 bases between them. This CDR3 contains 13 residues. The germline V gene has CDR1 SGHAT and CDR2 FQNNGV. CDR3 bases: TGTGCCAGCAGCACAGACCAATACAATGAGCAGTTCTTC. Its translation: CASSTDQYNEQFF.

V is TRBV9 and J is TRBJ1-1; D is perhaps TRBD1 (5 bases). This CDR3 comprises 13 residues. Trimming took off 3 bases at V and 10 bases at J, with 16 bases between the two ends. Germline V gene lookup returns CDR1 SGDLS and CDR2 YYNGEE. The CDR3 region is CASSGTGSWPAFF. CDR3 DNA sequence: TGTGCCAGCAGCGGAACAGGTTCGTGGCCAGCTTTCTTT. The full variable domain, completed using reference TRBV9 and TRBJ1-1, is DSGVTQTPKHLITATGQRVTLRCSPRSGDLSVYWYQQSLDQGLQFLIQYYNGEERAKGNILERFSAQQFPDLHSELNLSSLELGDSALYFCASSGTGSWPAFFGQGTRLTVV.

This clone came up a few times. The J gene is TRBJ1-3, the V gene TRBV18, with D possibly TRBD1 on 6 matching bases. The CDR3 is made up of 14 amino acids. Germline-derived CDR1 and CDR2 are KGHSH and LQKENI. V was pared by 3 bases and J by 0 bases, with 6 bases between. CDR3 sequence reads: CASSPDSSGNTIYF. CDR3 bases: TGTGCCAGCTCACCGGACAGCTCTGGAAACACCATATATTTT.

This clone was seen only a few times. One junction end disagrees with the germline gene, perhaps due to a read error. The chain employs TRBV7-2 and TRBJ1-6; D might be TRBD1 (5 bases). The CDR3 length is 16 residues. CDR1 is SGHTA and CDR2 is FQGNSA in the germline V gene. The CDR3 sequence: CASSSPGLGDNSPLHF. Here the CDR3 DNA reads TGTGCCAGCAGCTCGCCAGGGTTAGGGGATAACTCACCCCTCCACTTT.

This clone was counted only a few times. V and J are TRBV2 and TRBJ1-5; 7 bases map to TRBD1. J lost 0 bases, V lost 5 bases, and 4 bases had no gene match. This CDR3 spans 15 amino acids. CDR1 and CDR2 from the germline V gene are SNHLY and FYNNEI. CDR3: CASSSDRASNQPQHF. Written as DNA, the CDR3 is TGTGCCAGCAGTTCCGACAGGGCTAGCAATCAGCCCCAGCATTTT. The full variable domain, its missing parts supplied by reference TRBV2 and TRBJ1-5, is EPEVTQTPSHQVTQMGQEVILRCVPISNHLYFYWYRQILGQKVEFLVSFYNNEISEKSEIFDDQFSVERPDGSNFTLKIRSTKLEDSAMYFCASSSDRASNQPQHFGDGTRLSIL.

CDR3 coding DNA: TGTGCCAGCAGCCTTCAGGGGGACACAACTAATGAAAAACTGTTTTTT. Protein sequence: CASSLQGDTTNEKLFF. This rearrangement joins TRBV13 to TRBJ1-4, with TRBD1 identical over 7 bases. V trimming: 5 bases; J trimming: 0 bases; junction bases outside the gene matches: 6. CDR1 is PRHDT, CDR2 FYEKMQ, per germline (reference sequence). The CDR3 consists of 16 residues.

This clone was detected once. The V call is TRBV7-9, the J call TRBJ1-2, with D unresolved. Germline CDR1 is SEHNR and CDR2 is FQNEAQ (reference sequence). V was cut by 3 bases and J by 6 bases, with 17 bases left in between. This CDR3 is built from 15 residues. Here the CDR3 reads CASSFKAGSSDGYTF. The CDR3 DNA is TGTGCCAGCAGCTTCAAGGCGGGTAGTTCGGATGGCTACACCTTC.

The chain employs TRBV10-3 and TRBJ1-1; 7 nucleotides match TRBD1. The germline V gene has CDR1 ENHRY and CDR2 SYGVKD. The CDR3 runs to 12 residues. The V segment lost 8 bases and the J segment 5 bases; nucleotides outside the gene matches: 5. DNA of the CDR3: TGTGCCATCCGGGACAGTGGGACTGAAGCTTTCTTT. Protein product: CAIRDSGTEAFF.

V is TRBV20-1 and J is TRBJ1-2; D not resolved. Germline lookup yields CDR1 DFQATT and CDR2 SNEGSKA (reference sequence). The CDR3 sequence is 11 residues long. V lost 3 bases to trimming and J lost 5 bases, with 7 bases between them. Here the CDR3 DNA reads TGCAGTGCTAGTCTTCTTTATGGCTACACCTTC. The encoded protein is CSASLLYGYTF.

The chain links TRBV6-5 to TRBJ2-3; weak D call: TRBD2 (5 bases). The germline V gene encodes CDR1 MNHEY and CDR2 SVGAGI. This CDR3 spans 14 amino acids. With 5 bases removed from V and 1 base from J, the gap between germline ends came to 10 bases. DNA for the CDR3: TGTGCCAGCAGTCCGGGGTTCGGCACAGATACGCAGTATTTT. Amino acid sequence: CASSPGFGTDTQYF.

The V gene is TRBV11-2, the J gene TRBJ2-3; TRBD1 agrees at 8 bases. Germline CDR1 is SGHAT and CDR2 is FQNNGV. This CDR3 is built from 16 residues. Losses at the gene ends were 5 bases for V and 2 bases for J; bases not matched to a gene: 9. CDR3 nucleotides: TGTGCCAGCAGCCGCCGTGACAGGGGTCCCACAGATACGCAGTATTTT. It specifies CASSRRDRGPTDTQYF.

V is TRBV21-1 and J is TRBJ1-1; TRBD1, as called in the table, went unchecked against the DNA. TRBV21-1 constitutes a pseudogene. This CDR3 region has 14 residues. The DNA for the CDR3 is TGTGCCAGCAGCTTGGACAGCCTGAACACTGAAGCTTTCTTT. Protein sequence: CASSLDSLNTEAFF.